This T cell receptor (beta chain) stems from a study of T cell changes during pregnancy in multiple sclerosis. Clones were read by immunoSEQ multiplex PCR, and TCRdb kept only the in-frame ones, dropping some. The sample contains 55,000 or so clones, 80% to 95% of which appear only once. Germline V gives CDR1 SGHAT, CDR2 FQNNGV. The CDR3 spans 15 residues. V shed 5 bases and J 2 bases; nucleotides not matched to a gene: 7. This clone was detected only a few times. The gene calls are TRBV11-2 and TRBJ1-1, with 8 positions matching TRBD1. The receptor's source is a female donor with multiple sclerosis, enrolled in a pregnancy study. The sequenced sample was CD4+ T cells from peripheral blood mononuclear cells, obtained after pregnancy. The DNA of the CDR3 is TGTGCCAGCAGCCAGATTGGACAGGGTAACACTGAAGCTTTCTTT. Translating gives CASSQIGQGNTEAFF.